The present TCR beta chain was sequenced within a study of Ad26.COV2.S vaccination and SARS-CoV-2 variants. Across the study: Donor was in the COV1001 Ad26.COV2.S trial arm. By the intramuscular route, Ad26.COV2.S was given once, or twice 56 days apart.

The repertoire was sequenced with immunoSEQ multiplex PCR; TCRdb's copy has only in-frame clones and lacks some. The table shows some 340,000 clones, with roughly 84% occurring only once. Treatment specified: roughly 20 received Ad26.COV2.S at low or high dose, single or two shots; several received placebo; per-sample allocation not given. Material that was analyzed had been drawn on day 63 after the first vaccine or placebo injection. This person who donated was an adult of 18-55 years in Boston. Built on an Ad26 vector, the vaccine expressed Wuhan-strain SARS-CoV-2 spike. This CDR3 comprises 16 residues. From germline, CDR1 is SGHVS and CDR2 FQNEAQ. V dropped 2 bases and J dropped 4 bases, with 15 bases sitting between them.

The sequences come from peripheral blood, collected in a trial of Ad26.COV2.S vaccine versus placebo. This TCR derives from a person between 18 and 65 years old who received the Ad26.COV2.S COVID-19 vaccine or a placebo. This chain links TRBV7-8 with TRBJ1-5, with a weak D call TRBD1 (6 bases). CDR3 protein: CASSLRSGGLNQPQHF. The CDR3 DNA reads TGTGCCAGCAGCTTAAGGTCCGGGGGCCTTAATCAGCCCCAGCATTTT.